These T cell receptor beta chains were read from a single sample in a study of a mutant IDH1 vaccine in newly diagnosed glioma. Clones were read by immunoSEQ multiplex PCR, and TCRdb kept only the in-frame ones, dropping some. Seen here are fewer than 55,000 clones, less than 65% observed once, and the top ten hold more than 4.5%. Their cognate antigens are unknown. The source was peripheral blood mononuclear cells (PBMCs), collected from a glioma patient whose treatment included an IDH1 peptide vaccine. The receptors stem from a man aged 40-55 years with glioma. Some clones in this sample may be carry-over from other donors' samples. Each CDR3 is given with its conserved first and last residue. The D gene is left open where the match is weak. For some rows the clone size is stated as once, few or many, or as a class when expanded; others skip it.

>TRBV19|NA|NA|TRBJ2-7
CASSIAGTSYEQYF
TGTGCCAGTAGTATAGCAGGGACCTCCTACGAGCAGTACTTC
>TRBV2|TRBD2|few|TRBJ2-7
CASRRAGGVVYEQYF
TGTGCCAGCAGAAGAGCGGGGGGAGTGGTGTACGAGCAGTACTTC
>TRBV2|NA|NA|TRBJ2-1
CATNWGGHEQFF
TGTGCCACCAACTGGGGGGGCCATGAGCAGTTCTTC
>TRBV29-1|TRBD2|NA|TRBJ2-1
CSVEEGGWTSGRRSSYNEQFF
TGCAGCGTTGAAGAAGGAGGCTGGACTAGCGGGCGCCGAAGCTCCTACAATGAGCAGTTCTTC
>TRBV29-1|TRBD1|once|TRBJ1-2
CSVEKGGRGDYGYTF
TGCAGCGTTGAGAAAGGGGGCAGGGGGGACTATGGCTACACCTTC
>TRBV14|NA|NA|TRBJ1-4
CASSHTGGRREKLFF
TGTGCCAGCAGCCACACGGGCGGGCGAAGGGAAAAACTGTTTTTT
>TRBV19|NA|NA|TRBJ1-1
CASSMANTEAFF
TGTGCCAGTAGTATGGCGAACACTGAAGCTTTCTTT
>TRBV5-6|NA|NA|TRBJ1-4
CASSFDPTNEKLFF
TGTGCCAGCAGCTTTGACCCAACTAATGAAAAACTGTTTTTT
>TRBV14|NA|NA|TRBJ2-7
CASSLGSSGTYEQYF
TGTGCCAGCAGCCTCGGGTCGTCGGGCACCTACGAGCAGTACTTC
>TRBV7-2|NA|NA|TRBJ1-1
CASSFNRQGAFF
TGTGCCAGCAGCTTCAATAGGCAGGGGGCTTTCTTT
>TRBV5-6|NA|NA|TRBJ2-2
CASRRNTGELFF
TGTGCCAGCAGACGTAACACCGGGGAGCTGTTTTTT
>TRBV7-8|NA|few|TRBJ1-6
CASSFSGTINSPLHF
TGTGCCAGCAGCTTCTCCGGGACAATTAATTCACCCCTCCACTTT
>TRBV7-9|TRBD1|few|TRBJ1-6
CASSLGRTGTGGMNSPLHF
TGTGCCAGCAGCTTAGGGCGGACCGGGACAGGGGGAATGAATTCACCCCTCCACTTT
>TRBV15|NA|NA|TRBJ2-3
CATSYSGITDTQYF
TGTGCCACCAGCTATAGCGGAATCACAGATACGCAGTATTTT
>TRBV6-5|NA|few|TRBJ1-5
CASSYSGQGRGPQHF
TGTGCCAGCAGTTACTCGGGGCAGGGGAGAGGGCCCCAGCATTTT
>TRBV7-9|NA|NA|TRBJ1-4
CASSGQGGEKLFF
TGTGCCAGCAGTGGGCAGGGAGGGGAAAAACTGTTTTTT
>TRBV5-1|TRBD1|NA|TRBJ1-1
CASSPGTAGTEAFF
TGCGCCAGCAGCCCGGGGACAGCGGGCACTGAAGCTTTCTTT
>TRBV9|NA|NA|TRBJ2-3
CASSLGASHTDTQYF
TGTGCCAGCAGCCTGGGGGCCTCTCACACAGATACGCAGTATTTT
>TRBV29-1|NA|few|TRBJ2-3
CSVSGQSTDTQYF
TGCAGTGTGAGCGGTCAGAGCACAGATACGCAGTATTTT
>TRBV9|TRBD1|NA|TRBJ1-2
CASSAGTGANYGYTF
TGTGCCAGCAGCGCCGGGACAGGGGCTAACTATGGCTACACCTTC
>TRBV16|TRBD2|NA|TRBJ2-5
CASSQTSSGQETQYF
TGTGCCAGCAGCCAGACCTCTAGCGGGCAAGAGACCCAGTACTTC
>TRBV10-3|NA|NA|TRBJ2-7
CAISESGYSYEQYF
TGTGCCATCAGTGAGTCGGGGTACTCCTACGAGCAGTACTTC
>TRBV5-1|TRBD1|NA|TRBJ1-5
CASSPGQGNQPQHF
TGCGCCAGCAGCCCCGGACAGGGTAATCAGCCCCAGCATTTT
>TRBV6-1|TRBD1|few|TRBJ2-5
CASSPGTGRETQYF
TGTGCCAGCAGCCCCGGGACAGGGAGGGAGACCCAGTACTTC
>TRBV7-9|NA|NA|TRBJ1-1
CASSPMRQGLNTEAFF
TGTGCCAGCAGCCCCATGAGGCAGGGGTTGAACACTGAAGCTTTCTTT
>TRBV4-1|TRBD1|few|TRBJ1-2
CASSQTGSVTNYGYTF
TGCGCCAGCAGCCAGACAGGGTCGGTGACGAACTATGGCTACACCTTC
>TRBV4-2|TRBD2|NA|TRBJ2-1
CASSQSGLAGGIYNEQFF
TGTGCCAGCAGCCAATCCGGGCTAGCGGGGGGGATATACAATGAGCAGTTCTTC